This TCR beta chain was observed in a study of cytomegalovirus exposure and HLA in healthy donors. A note on this clone: As yet, its antigen is unknown.

This table comes from immunoSEQ multiplex PCR, and its TCRdb copy is limited to in-frame clones, with some not included. The sample shows some 110,000 clones, approximately 94% of them seen only once. CDR3 length equals 16 residues. The V and J ends lost 4 bases and 0 bases, in that order; junction bases with no gene match: 6. Germline values: CDR1 MDHEN, CDR2 SYDVKM. Study-wide results and caveats: Later, an analysis found that TCR clusters from the first cohort tended to co-occur in the 120 validation repertoires.

The sequence derives from a young woman in good health and CMV-seronegative. Sequencing was performed on PBMCs. V is TRBV28 and J is TRBJ1-3; 7 nucleotides line up with TRBD1. The CDR3 protein is CASSYNRGLSGNTIYF. For the CDR3, the DNA is TGTGCCAGCAGTTATAACAGGGGTCTCTCTGGAAACACCATATATTTT.